This T cell receptor beta chain came from a study of shared clonotypes between healthy human individuals. Study-level findings and limits: Naive subsets generally exceeded memory subsets in estimated richness. Sorted-subset sequencing was shown by rarefaction to be incomplete despite large depth.

Original analysis: Junction-only sequences produced by ImmunoSEQ had no quality scores, so filtering differed. TCRdb's table, derived via immunoSEQ multiplex PCR, lists solely in-frame clones and lacks some. Clonal size and the V and J genes are those of that table, whereas D and trimming came from the DNA. Of about 2.1 million clones detected, roughly 95% appear once; the ten largest clones hold approximately 1.6%. Germline CDR1 is SGDLS and CDR2 is YYNGEE. The V segment lost 0 bases and the J segment 0 bases; nucleotides outside the gene matches: 3. This CDR3 has 16 amino acids. Of note for this clone: The antigen is unknown.

It was CD45RO-negative cells, positively selected for CCR7, that made up naive CD8 cells, with terminally differentiated effector memory CD45RA+ cells excluded. The source of this sequence is a man between 18 and 35 years old in good health. Some clones in this sample may be carry-over from other donors' samples. This chain connects TRBV9 to TRBJ2-3; TRBD2 matches at 8 bases. The specimen was naive CD8+ T cells from PBMCs. The CDR3 DNA reads TGTGCCAGCAGCGTAGATAGCGGGGCTAGCACAGATACGCAGTATTTT. This encodes CASSVDSGASTDTQYF.